A single sample is the source of the 8 T cell receptor beta chains below, sequenced in a study of T cell repertoires in cytomegalovirus infection. No antigen is known for these receptors. TCRdb passed the reads through MiXCR, listing each CDR3 protein once. The table records about 920,000 distinct CDR3 sequences, around a third of them present only once. The sequences come from cultured CD8+ T cells from PBMCs, collected from culture after CMV antigen stimulation. The receptor source for this set is a human donor in good health (CMV status not recorded). Some clones in this sample may be carry-over from other donors' samples.

This clonotype has ten or more counts. The V call is TRBV7-8, the J call TRBJ2-3; D is perhaps TRBD1 or TRBD2 (5 bases each). There are 19 residues in the CDR3. V was clipped by 5 bases and J by 1 base, with 25 bases between them. CDR1 and CDR2 (germline): SGHVS, FQNEAQ. The CDR3 region is CASSPRGALPRIGTDTQYF. CDR3 in DNA: TGTGCCAGCAGCCCAAGAGGGGCCCTACCGCGGATTGGCACAGATACGCAGTATTTT.

This chain links TRBV27 with TRBJ2-1, with 12 bases lining up with TRBD2. CDR1 and CDR2 from the germline V gene are MNHEY and SMNVEV (reference sequence). The CDR3 is 16 amino acids. The V segment lost 7 bases and the J segment 9 bases; nucleotides outside the gene matches: 13. For the CDR3, the DNA is TGTGCCAGCACACTTTGGCCTAGCGGGGGGGCAGGTGAGCAGTTCTTC. This translates into CASTLWPSGGAGEQFF.

This clonotype was observed a few times. CDR3 sequence reads: CASTDLGAEETQYF. The DNA for the CDR3 is TGTGCCAGCACAGACCTCGGTGCCGAAGAGACCCAGTACTTC. The chain joins TRBV27 to TRBJ2-5; D remains ambiguous. V shed 7 bases and J shed 3 bases, with 15 bases lying between them. CDR1 MNHEY and CDR2 SMNVEV come from the germline V gene (reference sequence). This CDR3 region has 14 residues.

The chain joins TRBV28 to TRBJ2-5; 10 bases fit TRBD2. The germline gives CDR1 MDHEN, CDR2 SYDVKM. CDR3 size: 16 residues. V shed 5 bases and J 4 bases; nucleotides not matched to a gene: 10. The CDR3, as DNA: TGTGCCAGCAGTCAACCGGGACTAGCGAGTCCAGAGACCCAGTACTTC. Translation gives CASSQPGLASPETQYF.

This clonotype was observed a handful of times. The chain has TRBV5-1 and TRBJ2-1; 10 nucleotides match TRBD2. V was pared by 2 bases and J by 3 bases, with 8 bases of the junction left unmatched. Germline V CDR1 and CDR2: SGHRS, YFSETQ. The CDR3 sequence is 17 residues long. In DNA, the CDR3 is TGCGCCAGCAGCTTTAGGGCTAGCGGGGGCCGCTACAATGAGCAGTTCTTC. This translates into CASSFRASGGRYNEQFF.

The chain combines TRBV19 with TRBJ1-3; 9 bases are a match to TRBD1. The CDR3 runs to 15 residues. V lost 5 bases, J lost 8 bases, and 10 bases stayed unmatched. Germline V gives CDR1 LNHDA, CDR2 SQIVND (reference sequence). This chain's CDR3 is CASSVLRDRDYTIYF. CDR3 DNA: TGTGCCAGTAGTGTCCTCCGGGACAGGGATTACACCATATATTTT.

This clonotype was seen more than once but under ten times. The gene calls are TRBV27 and TRBJ2-4; the match to TRBD2 covers 15 bases. V was pared by 4 bases and J by 15 bases, with 7 bases of the junction left unmatched. CDR1 is MNHEY, CDR2 SMNVEV, per germline (reference sequence). There are 14 residues in the CDR3. The CDR3 nucleotides are TGTGCCAGCAGTTCTGGACTAGCGGGGGGGCCGCGGTACTTC. Translation: CASSSGLAGGPRYF.

The chain couples TRBV5-1 to TRBJ2-3; no clear D. Trimming left V 0 bases short and J 4 bases short, with 12 bases between. The CDR3 length is 15 residues. Germline lookup yields CDR1 SGHRS and CDR2 YFSETQ. The CDR3 DNA follows: TGCGCCAGCAGCTTGGGTACAAGTAATTCAGATACGCAGTATTTT. Amino acids: CASSLGTSNSDTQYF.